This T cell receptor (beta chain) emerged from a study of CD8 T cells in ankylosing spondylitis. Notes on the study in general: Typical of ankylosing spondylitis blood, it appeared, was a TCR beta motif of several highly homologous variants. Disease-linked clones reportedly showed significant enrichment in matched ankylosing spondylitis synovial fluid. Disease-linked clones bore a CD8+ phenotype, appearing relatively rarely in peripheral blood.

Using quantitative 5'-RACE with molecular barcodes, the authors made TCR beta libraries. From the 5' RACE reads, TCRdb called clonotypes with MiXCR, one entry per CDR3 protein. This table holds 500,000 to 550,000 distinct CDR3 sequences, roughly an eighth found once. A word on this clonotype: Its specificity is unknown.

The source is a male donor with ankylosing spondylitis. The sequencing input was blood, either unsorted or a sorted T cell fraction (not recorded which).

Here the CDR3 reads CASSLGDSHYFTGELFF. The CDR3 DNA sequence: TGTGCCAGCAGTTTAGGGGACAGCCACTATTTCACCGGGGAGCTGTTTTTT. V usage is TRBV12-3 or TRBV12-4 and J usage is TRBJ2-2; 7 bases match TRBD1. The CDR3 has 17 residues. The junction had 9 bases not matched to a gene; V was cut back by 1 base and J by 4 bases.